A single T cell receptor beta chain is shown here with its context. The sample is drawn from a study of CD8 T cells in Susac syndrome. Germline CDR1 is SEHNR and CDR2 is FQNEAQ (reference sequence). Trimming pared 4 bases from V and 5 bases from J, leaving 8 bases between. The CDR3 totals 12 residues. Random hexamers served to reverse transcribe about 0.45 to 1 ug RNA. From the immunoSEQ multiplex PCR reads, TCRdb called clonotypes with MiXCR, one entry per CDR3 protein. The table lists around 180,000 distinct CDR3 sequences, 85% to 95% of them singletons. The J gene is TRBJ1-2, the V gene TRBV7-9, with D hard to call. Sequences were obtained from CD8+ T cells from PBMCs. The clonotype originates from a human donor with multiple sclerosis. In nucleotides, the CDR3 is TGTGCCAGCAGCTCACGTAGTTATGGCTACACCTTC. As protein: CASSSRSYGYTF.